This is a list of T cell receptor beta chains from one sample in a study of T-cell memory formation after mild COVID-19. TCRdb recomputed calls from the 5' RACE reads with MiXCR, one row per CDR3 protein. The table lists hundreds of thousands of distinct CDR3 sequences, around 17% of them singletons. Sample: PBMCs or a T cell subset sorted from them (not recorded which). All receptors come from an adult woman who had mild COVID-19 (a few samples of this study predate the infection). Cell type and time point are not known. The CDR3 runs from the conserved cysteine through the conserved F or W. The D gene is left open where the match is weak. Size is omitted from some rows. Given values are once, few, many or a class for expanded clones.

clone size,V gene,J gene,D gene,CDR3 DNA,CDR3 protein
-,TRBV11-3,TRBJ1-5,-,TGTGCCAGCAGCTTCGAAAGGGCTTGTAGTCAGCCCCAGCATTTT,CASSFERACSQPQHF
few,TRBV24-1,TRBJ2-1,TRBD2,TGTGCCACCAGTCCTGGGACTAGGCCAAATGAGCAGTTCTTC,CATSPGTRPNEQFF
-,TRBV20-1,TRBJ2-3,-,TGCAGTGCTAGATTGTTTCCCACAGATACGCAGTATTTT,CSARLFPTDTQYF
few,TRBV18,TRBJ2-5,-,TGTGCCAGCTCACCACCGAACCAGGAAGAGACCCAGTACTTC,CASSPPNQEETQYF
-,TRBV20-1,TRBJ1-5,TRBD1,TGCAGTGCTTTGGACAGGGGTCGGGATCAGCCCCAGCATTTT,CSALDRGRDQPQHF
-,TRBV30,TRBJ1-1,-,TGTGCCTGGAGAGGGCAGGCGGTTACTGAAGCTTTCTTT,CAWRGQAVTEAFF
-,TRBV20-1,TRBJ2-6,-,TGCAGTGCTAGAGATGGTGGGTCTGGGGCCAACGTCCTGACTTTC,CSARDGGSGANVLTF
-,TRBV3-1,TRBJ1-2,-,TGTGCCAGCAGCCCACACGGCAGGGTACCCTATGGCTACACCTTC,CASSPHGRVPYGYTF
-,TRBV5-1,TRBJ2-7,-,TGCGCCAGCAGCTTGGAGTCGGTGGGAGAGCAGTACTTC,CASSLESVGEQYF
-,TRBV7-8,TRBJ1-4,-,TGTGCCAGCAGCCCTCCCGCTCTGGGGAATGAAAAACTGTTTTTT,CASSPPALGNEKLFF
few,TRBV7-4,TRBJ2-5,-,TGTGCCAGCAAGCCCCCCGGAGGGACCCAGTACTTC,CASKPPGGTQYF
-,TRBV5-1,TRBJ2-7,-,-,CASSFGPGRVYEQYF
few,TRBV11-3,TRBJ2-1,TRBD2,TGTGCCAGCAGCTTTTACTCCGGGACTAGCGGGAGGAATGAGCAGTTCTTC,CASSFYSGTSGRNEQFF
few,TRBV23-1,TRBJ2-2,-,TGCGCCAGCAGTCAATCGCGGTGTAAGGGGGAGCTGTTTTTT,CASSQSRCKGELFF
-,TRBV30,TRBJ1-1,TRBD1,TGTGCCGGGGACAGGCTGAACACTGAAGCTTTCTTT,CAGDRLNTEAFF
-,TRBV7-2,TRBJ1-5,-,TGTGCCAGCAGCTTACACCCCGGGCAGCCCCAGCATTTT,CASSLHPGQPQHF
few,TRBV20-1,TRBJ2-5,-,TGCAGTGGAGGGAAGGCGGGGACCCAGTACTTC,CSGGKAGTQYF
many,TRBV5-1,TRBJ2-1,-,TGCGCCAGCAGCCGGACAAACTCCTACAATGAGCAGTTCTTC,CASSRTNSYNEQFF
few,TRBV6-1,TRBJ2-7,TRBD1,TGTGCCAGCAAAACCGGACAGGGGGCCTACGAGCAGTACTTC,CASKTGQGAYEQYF
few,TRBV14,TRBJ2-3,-,TGTGCCAGCAGCCCTATCGGCAGGGCCTCAGATACGCAGTATTTT,CASSPIGRASDTQYF
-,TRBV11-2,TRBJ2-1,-,TGTGCCAGCAGCCGATCGGGGGGCCGCTACAATGAGCAGTTCTTC,CASSRSGGRYNEQFF
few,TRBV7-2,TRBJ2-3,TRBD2,TGTGCCAGCAGCTTAGCCGTACTAGCGGGATACACAGATACGCAGTATTTT,CASSLAVLAGYTDTQYF
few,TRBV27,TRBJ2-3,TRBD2,TGTGCCAGCAAAGGCGGGAGTCTGTGGGATACGCAGTATTTT,CASKGGSLWDTQYF
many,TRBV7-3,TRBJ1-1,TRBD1,TGTGCCAGCAGCTTAATGGGACAGGCGAACACTGAAGCTTTCTTT,CASSLMGQANTEAFF
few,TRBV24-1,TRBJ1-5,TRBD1,TGTGCCACCAGTGACTCGGGACAGGGCGGAAGCAATCAGCCCCAGCATTTT,CATSDSGQGGSNQPQHF
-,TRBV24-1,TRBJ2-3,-,TGTGCCACCAGATCGCACACAGATACGCAGTATTTT,CATRSHTDTQYF
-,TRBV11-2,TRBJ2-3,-,TGTGCCAGCAGCCTCAATTGGGATACGCAGTATTTT,CASSLNWDTQYF
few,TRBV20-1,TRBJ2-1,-,TGCAGTGCACCCGGGACTTCGGCCTACAATGAGCAGTTCTTC,CSAPGTSAYNEQFF
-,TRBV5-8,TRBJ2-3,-,TGTGCCAGCAGCTTGAGACCCGGGGACACAGATACGCAGTATTTT,CASSLRPGDTDTQYF
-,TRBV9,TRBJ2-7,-,TGTGCCAGCAGCGTAGAACAGATCTACGAGCAGTACTTC,CASSVEQIYEQYF
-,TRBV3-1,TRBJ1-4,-,TGTGCCAGCAGCCAAGAAGTCGGGCAGCTTAATGAAAAACTGTTTTTT,CASSQEVGQLNEKLFF
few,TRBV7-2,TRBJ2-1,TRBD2,TGTGCCAGCAGCTTAGGGCGTGCGGCTAGCGGGCCCCTCTACAATGAGCAGTTCTTC,CASSLGRAASGPLYNEQFF
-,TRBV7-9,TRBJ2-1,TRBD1,TGTGCCAGCAGCCATACCGGGACAGGCAACGGTGAGCAGTTCTTC,CASSHTGTGNGEQFF
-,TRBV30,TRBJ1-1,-,TGTGCCTGGGGGGGGGACTCTGAAGCTTTCTTT,CAWGGDSEAFF
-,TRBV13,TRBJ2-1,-,TGTGCCAGCAGCCCCACCCCGTCTAGCGCGAATGAGCAGTTCTTC,CASSPTPSSANEQFF
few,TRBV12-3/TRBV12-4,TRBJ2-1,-,TGTGCCAGCAGTTTTGGCGGGTCGAAGGACAATGAGCAGTTCTTC,CASSFGGSKDNEQFF
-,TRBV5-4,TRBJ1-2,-,TGTGCCAGCAGCTTAACGATTTTAGGAGGCTACACCTTC,CASSLTILGGYTF
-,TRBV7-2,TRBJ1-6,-,TGTGCCAGCAGCTTAACCAGGGGTTTAGAGTCACCCCTCCACTTT,CASSLTRGLESPLHF
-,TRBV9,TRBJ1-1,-,TGTGCCAGCAGCGCCGCGCGAGGGCGGATGAACACTGAAGCTTTCTTT,CASSAARGRMNTEAFF
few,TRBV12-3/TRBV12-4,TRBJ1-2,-,TGTGCCAGCAGAGGACAGATTTATGGCTACACCTTC,CASRGQIYGYTF
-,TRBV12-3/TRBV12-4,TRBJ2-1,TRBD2,TGTGCCAGCAGTTTTCTGAGCGGGGCCTACAATGAGCAGTTCTTC,CASSFLSGAYNEQFF
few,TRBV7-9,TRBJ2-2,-,TGTGCCAGCAGCGCCGGGACTCCTTTTACCGGGGAGCTGTTTTTT,CASSAGTPFTGELFF
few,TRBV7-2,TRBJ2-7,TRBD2,TGTGCCAGCAGCTTAGCTTTTGGACTAGGAGCCAGCGAGCAGTACTTC,CASSLAFGLGASEQYF
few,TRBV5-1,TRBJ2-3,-,TGCGCCAGCAGTCTCCGACAGGTTGTTACAGATACGCAGTATTTT,CASSLRQVVTDTQYF
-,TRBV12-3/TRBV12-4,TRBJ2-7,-,TGTGCCAGCCGCCGCGCCTTAGAGCAGTACTTC,CASRRALEQYF